The T cell receptor beta chain described here comes from a study of Graves' ophthalmopathy and Graves' hyperthyroidism. The overall study: Absence of ophthalmopathy within 18 months of follow-up defined stable hyperthyroidism.

The CDR3 length is 13 residues. Trimming shortened V by 3 bases and J by 5 bases, and 10 bases separated the two germline ends. Germline loops: CDR1 SQVTM, CDR2 ANQGSEA. No donor had other autoimmune disease, uncontrolled infection, pregnancy or lactation. This clonotype was counted at least ten times. Its target is unknown. Study-wide points: Blood also contained most of the expanded thyroid clonotypes above 0.001 frequency. The model's ophthalmopathy progression predictions had approximately 69% sensitivity and just under 75% specificity.

RNA served as the template for amplifying TCR beta CDR3 regions. HTBI-primed first-round RT-PCR preceded second-round multiplex PCR. TCRdb fed the multiplex PCR reads into MiXCR, producing one record per CDR3 protein. Found here are about 1.1 million distinct CDR3 sequences, roughly two fifths of them singletons; the top ten hold 8.5% to 14%. The receptor was isolated from an adult man with Graves' hyperthyroidism. The sequenced sample was peripheral blood or thyroid tissue (not recorded which). The chain has TRBV29-1 and TRBJ2-2, with D perhaps being TRBD1 or TRBD2 (5 bases each). This CDR3 is CSVESGPTGELFF. The CDR3 nucleotides are TGCAGCGTTGAGTCGGGGCCAACCGGGGAGCTGTTTTTT.